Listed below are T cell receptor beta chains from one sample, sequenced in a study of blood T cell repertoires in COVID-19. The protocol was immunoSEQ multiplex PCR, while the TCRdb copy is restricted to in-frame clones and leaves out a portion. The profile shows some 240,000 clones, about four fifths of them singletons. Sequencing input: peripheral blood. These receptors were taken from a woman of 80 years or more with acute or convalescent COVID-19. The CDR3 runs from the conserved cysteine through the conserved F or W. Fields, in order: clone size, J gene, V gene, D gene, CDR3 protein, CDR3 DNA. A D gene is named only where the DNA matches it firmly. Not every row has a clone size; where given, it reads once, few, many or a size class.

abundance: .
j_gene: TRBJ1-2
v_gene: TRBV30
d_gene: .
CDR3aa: CAWNWGDYGYTF
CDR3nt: TGTGCCTGGAATTGGGGCGACTATGGCTACACCTTC

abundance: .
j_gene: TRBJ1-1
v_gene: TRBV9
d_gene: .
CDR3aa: CASSPGKMNTEAFF
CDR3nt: TGTGCCAGCAGCCCAGGGAAAATGAACACTGAAGCTTTCTTT

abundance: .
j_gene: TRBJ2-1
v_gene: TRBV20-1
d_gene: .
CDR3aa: CSAAGYNEQFF
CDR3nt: TGCAGTGCAGCGGGCTACAATGAGCAGTTCTTC

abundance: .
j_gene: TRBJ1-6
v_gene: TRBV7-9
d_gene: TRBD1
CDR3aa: CASSSPIRGPDYNSPLHF
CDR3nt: TGTGCCAGCAGCTCTCCCATTAGGGGGCCAGACTATAATTCACCCCTCCACTTT

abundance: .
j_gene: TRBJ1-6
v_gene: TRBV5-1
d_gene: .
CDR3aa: CASSGSTDYNSPLHF
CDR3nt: TGCGCCAGCAGCGGCTCGACAGACTATAATTCACCCCTCCACTTT

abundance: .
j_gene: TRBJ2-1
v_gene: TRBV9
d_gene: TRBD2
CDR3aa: CASSSLGGYNEQFF
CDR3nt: TGTGCCAGCAGCTCCCTCGGGGGGTACAATGAGCAGTTCTTC

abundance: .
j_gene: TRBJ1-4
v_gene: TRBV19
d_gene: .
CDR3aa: CASSLAGTATNEKLFF
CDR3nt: TGTGCCAGTAGCCTCGCCGGGACTGCAACTAATGAAAAACTGTTTTTT

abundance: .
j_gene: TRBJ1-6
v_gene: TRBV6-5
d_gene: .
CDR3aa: CASSYQVHSPLHF
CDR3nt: TGTGCCAGCAGTTACCAGGTACATTCACCCCTCCACTTT

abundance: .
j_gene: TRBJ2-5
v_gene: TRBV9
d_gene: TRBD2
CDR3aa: CASSIGTSGRRGETQYF
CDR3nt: TGTGCCAGCAGCATCGGGACTAGCGGGAGGAGGGGAGAGACCCAGTACTTC

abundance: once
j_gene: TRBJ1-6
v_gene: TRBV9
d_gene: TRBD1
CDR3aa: CASSVKGDSRYSPLHF
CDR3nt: TGTGCCAGCAGCGTAAAGGGGGACAGTCGATATTCACCCCTCCACTTT

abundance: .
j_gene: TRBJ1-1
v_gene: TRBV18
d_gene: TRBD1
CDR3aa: CASSSQGRTEAFF
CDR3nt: TGTGCCAGCTCTTCACAGGGGCGCACTGAAGCTTTCTTT

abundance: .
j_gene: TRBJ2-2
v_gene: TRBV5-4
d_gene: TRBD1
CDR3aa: CASSSAQGTGELFF
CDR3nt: TGTGCCAGCAGCTCGGCACAGGGGACCGGGGAGCTGTTTTTT

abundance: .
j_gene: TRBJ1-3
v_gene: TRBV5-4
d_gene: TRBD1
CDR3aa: CASSDDRGRNTIYF
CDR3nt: TGTGCCAGCAGCGACGACAGGGGGAGAAACACCATATATTTT

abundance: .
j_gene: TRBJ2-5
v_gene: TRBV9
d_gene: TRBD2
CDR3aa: CASSPSAGGTQETQYF
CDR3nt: TGTGCCAGCAGCCCTTCGGCGGGGGGAACACAAGAGACCCAGTACTTC

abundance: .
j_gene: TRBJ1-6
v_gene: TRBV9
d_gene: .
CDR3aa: CASSADNLDNSPLHF
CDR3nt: TGTGCCAGCAGCGCGGACAACCTAGATAATTCACCCCTCCACTTT

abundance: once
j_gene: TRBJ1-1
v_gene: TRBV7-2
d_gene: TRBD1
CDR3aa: CASSLDRGRAFF
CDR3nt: TGTGCCAGCAGCTTGGACAGGGGAAGAGCTTTCTTT

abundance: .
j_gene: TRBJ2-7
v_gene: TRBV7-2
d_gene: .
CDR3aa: CASSSVVAYEQYF
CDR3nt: TGTGCCAGCAGCTCGGTCGTGGCCTACGAGCAGTACTTC

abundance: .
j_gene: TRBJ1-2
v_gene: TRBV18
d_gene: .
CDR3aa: CASSPDAGIRGNYGYTF
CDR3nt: TGTGCCAGCTCACCAGACGCGGGGATAAGGGGTAACTATGGCTACACCTTC

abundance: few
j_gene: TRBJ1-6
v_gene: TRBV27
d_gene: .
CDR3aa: CASRTPSSPLHF
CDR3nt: TGTGCCAGCAGGACCCCTAGTTCACCCCTCCACTTT

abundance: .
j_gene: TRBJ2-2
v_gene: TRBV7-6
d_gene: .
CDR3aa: CASSLRVGTGELFF
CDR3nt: TGTGCCAGCAGCCTCAGGGTCGGGACCGGGGAGCTGTTTTTT

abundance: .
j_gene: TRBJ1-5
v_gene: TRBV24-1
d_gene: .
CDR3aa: CATAGSGNQPQHF
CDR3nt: TGTGCCACCGCAGGGTCTGGCAATCAGCCCCAGCATTTT

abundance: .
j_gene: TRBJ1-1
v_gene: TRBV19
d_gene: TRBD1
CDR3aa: CASSRTGAVNTEAFF
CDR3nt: TGTGCCAGTAGCCGGACAGGGGCCGTGAACACTGAAGCTTTCTTT

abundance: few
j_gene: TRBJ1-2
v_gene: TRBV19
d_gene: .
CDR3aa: CASSMSTGFYGYTF
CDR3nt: TGTGCCAGTAGTATGTCGACGGGTTTCTATGGCTACACCTTC

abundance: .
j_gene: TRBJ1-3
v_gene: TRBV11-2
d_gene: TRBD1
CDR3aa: CASSLGVGTGGSGNTIYF
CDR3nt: TGTGCCAGCAGCTTAGGGGTCGGGACAGGGGGCTCTGGAAACACCATATATTTT

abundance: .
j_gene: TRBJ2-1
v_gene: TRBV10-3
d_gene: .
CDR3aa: CAISSTAEGEQFF
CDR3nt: TGTGCCATCAGTTCGACTGCGGAAGGTGAGCAGTTCTTC

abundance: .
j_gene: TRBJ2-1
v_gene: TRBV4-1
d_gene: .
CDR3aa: CASSPSDWANEQFF
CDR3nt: TGCGCCAGCAGCCCTTCGGACTGGGCAAATGAGCAGTTCTTC

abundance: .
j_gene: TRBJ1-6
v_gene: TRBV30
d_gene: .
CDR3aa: CAWRSPSSPLHF
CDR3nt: TGTGCCTGGAGATCCCCCAGTTCACCCCTCCACTTT

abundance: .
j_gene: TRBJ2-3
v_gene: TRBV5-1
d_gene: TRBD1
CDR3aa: CASSLGDREGTDTQYF
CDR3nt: TGCGCCAGCAGCTTGGGGGACAGGGAGGGCACAGATACGCAGTATTTT

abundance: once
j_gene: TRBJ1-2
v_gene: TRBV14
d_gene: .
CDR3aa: CASSLGGGHYGYTF
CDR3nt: TGTGCCAGCAGCCTCGGGGGGGGGCACTATGGCTACACCTTC

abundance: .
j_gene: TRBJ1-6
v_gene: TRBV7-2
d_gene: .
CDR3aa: CASSLGGPVWSPLHF
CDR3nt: TGTGCCAGCAGCTTAGGGGGCCCCGTATGGTCACCCCTCCACTTT

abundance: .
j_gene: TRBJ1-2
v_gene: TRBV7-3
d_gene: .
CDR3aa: CASGRTGYGYTF
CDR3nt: TGTGCCAGCGGCCGAACGGGCTATGGCTACACCTTC

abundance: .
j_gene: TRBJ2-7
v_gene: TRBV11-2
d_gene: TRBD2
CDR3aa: CASSPGRGRYEQYF
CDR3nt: TGTGCCAGCAGCCCCGGGAGGGGTCGGTACGAGCAGTACTTC

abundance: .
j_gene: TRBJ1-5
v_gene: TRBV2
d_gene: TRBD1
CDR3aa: CASSEGVRQGTGNQPQHF
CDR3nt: TGTGCCAGCAGTGAAGGTGTGCGCCAGGGGACAGGCAATCAGCCCCAGCATTTT

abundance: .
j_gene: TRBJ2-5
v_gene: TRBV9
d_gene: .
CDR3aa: CASSPRGSNLETQYF
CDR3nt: TGTGCCAGCAGCCCCCGGGGGTCGAATCTAGAGACCCAGTACTTC

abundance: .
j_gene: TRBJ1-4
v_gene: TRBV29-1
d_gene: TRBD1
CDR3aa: CSVTQGALGEKLFF
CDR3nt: TGCAGCGTCACACAGGGGGCGCTCGGTGAAAAACTGTTTTTT

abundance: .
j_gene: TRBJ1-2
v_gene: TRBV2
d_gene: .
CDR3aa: CASSEGRSLSNYGYTF
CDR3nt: TGTGCCAGCAGTGAAGGTCGGTCTTTATCTAACTATGGCTACACCTTC

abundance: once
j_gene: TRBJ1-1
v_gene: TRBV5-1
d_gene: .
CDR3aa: CASSLEGGANTEAFF
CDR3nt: TGCGCCAGCAGCTTGGAGGGAGGCGCGAACACTGAAGCTTTCTTT